This T cell receptor (beta chain) was sequenced in a study of shared clonotypes between healthy human individuals. Whole-study context: For every donor, three CD4 naive, three CD4 memory, two CD8 naive and one CD8 memory plates were used.

Findings and limits, study-wide: The authors sampled blood alone, and tissue repertoires likely differ.

Per germline, CDR1 MNHNY and CDR2 SVGAGI (reference sequence). This CDR3 spans 13 amino acids. Trimming removed 5 bases at V and 3 bases at J, with 10 bases between. About this clone: The antigen remains unidentified.

Execution of the assay was at deep level. The data were produced by immunoSEQ multiplex PCR, yet TCRdb's version contains in-frame clones alone and is incomplete. The data contain 1.6 million or so clones, roughly 96% of them seen just once; the ten biggest clones take up about 1.2%. Sequenced material: naive CD4+ T cells sorted from blood. Subset here: CD45RA+ positively selected. This receptor was taken from a man between 25 and 39 years old in good health. J is TRBJ1-1 and V is TRBV6-6; D is unresolved. CDR3 sequence (DNA): TGTGCCAGCAGTCTTAGGGAGTACACTGAAGCTTTCTTT. Its translation: CASSLREYTEAFF.